The count of the clone carrying this TCR beta chain is one. These data come from a study of blood T cell repertoires in COVID-19. Methods used by the authors: Amplification with reference gene primers provided the estimates of nucleated cell counts. Assay: immunoSEQ multiplex PCR; the TCRdb copy retains only in-frame clones and omits some. V, J and clone size derive from that table, while D and trimming were established from the DNA sequence. This sample yields 300,000 to 350,000 clones, of which over 80% are seen a single time; about 8.9% belongs to the top ten. Germline loops: CDR1 SGHDN, CDR2 FVKESK. V lost 0 bases and J lost 6, with 20 bases in between. The length of the CDR3 is 17 residues.

Sequencing input: PBMCs or T cells enriched from blood (not recorded which). The rearrangement links TRBV14 to TRBJ1-1, with D possibly TRBD1 on 6 matching bases. This TCR came from a woman in her late teens or twenties who had recovered from COVID-19. As DNA, the CDR3 is TGTGCCAGCAGCCAAGAAGGGGGAGTGTGGGGATTCGCTGAAGCTTTCTTT. This gives the protein CASSQEGGVWGFAEAFF.